The sequence of this T cell receptor (beta chain) was determined in a study of T-cell reconstitution after alpha-beta-depleted transplantation in children. The CDR3 contains 13 residues. V lost 7 bases to trimming and J lost 1 base, with 11 bases between them. CDR1 SGDLS and CDR2 YYNGEE come from the germline V gene. Preparation of the TCRbeta library used unique molecular identifiers. TCRdb recomputed calls from the PCR reads with MiXCR, one row per CDR3 protein. The table shows 800,000 to 1,000,000 distinct CDR3 sequences, with around 30% occurring only once. Study-level points and caveats: Reported findings indicate that, about two months after transplant, alpha-beta T cells came from several hundred expanded clones, which were derived from non-depleted graft cells.

Ten or more counts support this clonotype. Its antigen is currently unknown. The specimen was PBMCs, mostly from graft donor cells, collected 360 days after TCRalphabeta/CD19-depleted stem cell transplant. The J gene is TRBJ1-1, the V gene TRBV9; a weak D match, TRBD1 (5 bases). The receptor comes from a boy under three years old who had a stem cell transplant for SCID, so the T cells may come from the graft donor. The CDR3 DNA is TGTGCCAGCTCATCGGGGGGGAACACTGAAGCTTTCTTT. Amino acid sequence: CASSSGGNTEAFF.